These 19 T cell receptor beta chains were all obtained from the same sample, sequenced in a study of OX40 agonist ivuxolimab in advanced cancers. Produced via immunoSEQ multiplex PCR; TCRdb's table is partial and in-frame only. The repertoire holds roughly 80,000 clones, with around nine tenths as singletons. Sequenced here: CD4+ or CD8+ T cells sorted from blood, sampled in a trial of the OX40 agonist ivuxolimab. These receptors were collected from an adult with an advanced solid tumor such as melanoma, head and neck, liver or kidney cancer.

Only one count was recorded for this clone. V usage is TRBV30 and J usage is TRBJ2-2, with a possible D match to TRBD2 (6 bases). V lost 1 base and J lost 3, with 12 bases in between. This CDR3 is built from 15 residues. Germline V gene data show CDR1 as GTSNPN and CDR2 as SVGIG (reference sequence). CDR3 sequence reads: CAWSGSGRYTGELFF. The CDR3 DNA is TGTGCCTGGAGTGGGTCAGGGAGGTACACCGGGGAGCTGTTTTTT.

The chain has TRBV11-2 and TRBJ2-4; TRBD1 matches at 8 bases. The CDR3 sequence is 16 residues long. The V gene end was trimmed by 5 bases and the J gene end by 0 bases; junction bases not matched to a gene: 6. In germline, CDR1 is SGHAT, CDR2 FQNNGV. Written as DNA, the CDR3 is TGTGCCAGCAGCCCGGGACAGGCTCTAGCCAAAAACATTCAGTACTTC. Translating gives CASSPGQALAKNIQYF.

CDR3 DNA sequence: TGTGCCAGTAGTATGTCGGCCACCATTCCCCCAGATACGCAGTATTTT. Residues: CASSMSATIPPDTQYF. This sequence joins TRBV19 and TRBJ2-3; D not resolved. This CDR3 is 16 amino acids long. Germline assignment: CDR1 LNHDA and CDR2 SQIVND (reference sequence). V gave up 3 bases and J gave up 4 bases, with 17 bases separating them.

V usage is TRBV5-1 and J usage is TRBJ2-5; D remains unclear. Germline values: CDR1 SGHRS, CDR2 YFSETQ. There are 14 residues in the CDR3. V lost 6 bases to trimming and J lost 2 bases, with 14 bases between them. CDR3 sequence (DNA): TGCGCCAGCACCCCGGGCATGGGGCAAGAGACCCAGTACTTC. Translating it yields CASTPGMGQETQYF.

The rearrangement links TRBV11-2 to TRBJ2-1, with 7 bases fitting TRBD1. Germline V gene sequence: CDR1 SGHAT, CDR2 FQNNGV. The V gene end was trimmed by 5 bases and the J gene end by 1 base; junction bases not matched to a gene: 8. The CDR3 covers 16 residues. CDR3 DNA: TGTGCCAGCAGCACCCGACAGGGTATTTCCTACAATGAGCAGTTCTTC. This encodes CASSTRQGISYNEQFF.

The chain couples TRBV15 to TRBJ2-3, with D possibly being TRBD2 (6 bases). V lost 0 bases and J 5 bases, leaving 9 bases between the germline ends. Germline V gene data show CDR1 as LNHNV and CDR2 as YYDKDF (reference sequence). The CDR3 is 14 amino acids. CDR3: CATSRDGGGDTQYF. In DNA, the CDR3 is TGTGCCACCAGCAGAGACGGGGGTGGAGATACGCAGTATTTT.

This clone was observed a handful of times. The CDR3 here is CASSLLIYNSPLHF. DNA for the CDR3: TGTGCCAGCAGCTTGCTGATTTATAATTCACCCCTCCACTTT. The rearrangement links TRBV5-5 to TRBJ1-6, with D unclear. The germline V and J ends were trimmed by 1 base and 4 bases, with 6 bases remaining between them. Per germline, CDR1 SGHKS and CDR2 YYEKEE (reference sequence). The CDR3 spans 14 residues.

The genes are TRBV5-1 and TRBJ1-6; D gene unclear. The germline CDR1 and CDR2 sequences are SGHRS and YFSETQ. CDR3 size: 16 residues. V lost 0 bases and J lost 8, with 15 bases in between. The CDR3 DNA reads as TGCGCCAGCAGCTTGGTGATATCACCGCTTGATTCACCCCTCCACTTT. Its protein product is CASSLVISPLDSPLHF.

The chain recombines TRBV7-9 with TRBJ2-2, with 8 bases fitting TRBD2. The CDR3 sequence is 15 residues long. Germline assignment: CDR1 SEHNR and CDR2 FQNEAQ (reference sequence). The V and J ends lost 6 bases and 3 bases, in that order; junction bases with no gene match: 6. CDR3 residues: CASRPASGYTGELFF. The DNA for the CDR3 is TGTGCCAGCAGGCCAGCTAGCGGGTACACCGGGGAGCTGTTTTTT.

The gene calls are TRBV18 and TRBJ2-7; 9 bases are a match to TRBD1. The V gene end was trimmed by 8 bases and the J gene end by 2 bases; junction bases not matched to a gene: 4. Germline CDR1 reads KGHSH; CDR2 reads LQKENI. The CDR3 totals 13 residues. DNA of the CDR3: TGTGCCAGCCAGACAGGGGGTACCTACGAGCAGTACTTC. The encoded protein is CASQTGGTYEQYF.

V usage is TRBV18 and J usage is TRBJ1-2; TRBD1 matches at 8 bases. This CDR3 is built from 14 residues. V lost 3 bases to trimming and J lost 4 bases; unmatched junction nucleotides: 4. Germline V gene lookup returns CDR1 KGHSH and CDR2 LQKENI. CDR3 sequence: CASSPGQDGYGYTF. CDR3 nucleotide sequence: TGTGCCAGCTCACCGGGACAGGATGGCTATGGCTACACCTTC. Full variable domain (outside the CDR3, taken from reference TRBV18 and TRBJ1-2): NAGVMQNPRHLVRRRGQEARLRCSPMKGHSHVYWYRQLPEEGLKFMVYLQKENIIDESGMPKERFSAEFPKEGPSILRIQQVVRGDSAAYFCASSPGQDGYGYTFGSGTRLTVV.

The rearrangement uses TRBV11-2 and TRBJ1-2; D might be TRBD1 (6 bases). The CDR3 is made up of 18 amino acids. Deletions cut 5 bases from V and 3 bases from J, with 25 bases between. Germline assignment: CDR1 SGHAT and CDR2 FQNNGV. CDR3 in DNA: TGTGCCAGCAGCCTCTTCCCCAGGGGACCTACCCGGGACTATGGCTACACCTTC. Its protein product is CASSLFPRGPTRDYGYTF.

This clone has just one count. The genes are TRBV19 and TRBJ1-2; a weak D match, TRBD1 (6 bases). The CDR3 is 12 amino acids. Germline V gene data show CDR1 as LNHDA and CDR2 as SQIVND (reference sequence). The V end lost 3 bases, the J end lost 6 bases, and 8 bases lay between the germline ends. The CDR3 here is CASSITGNGYTF. The DNA for the CDR3 is TGTGCCAGTAGTATCACAGGGAATGGCTACACCTTC.

This clone was observed once. The chain carries TRBV28 and TRBJ2-5; 7 bases agree with TRBD2. This CDR3 spans 14 amino acids. The germline V gene encodes CDR1 MDHEN and CDR2 SYDVKM. The V segment lost 4 bases and the J segment 1 base; nucleotides outside the gene matches: 3. For the CDR3, the DNA is TGTGCCAGCAGTTCCGGGGGGACCCAAGAGACCCAGTACTTC. This codes for CASSSGGTQETQYF.

This sequence joins TRBV10-2 and TRBJ2-1, with 12 bases identical to TRBD2. The germline gives CDR1 WSHSY, CDR2 SAAADI. The V and J ends lost 6 bases and 7 bases, in that order; junction bases with no gene match: 4. This CDR3 comprises 14 residues. CDR3 nucleotides: TGCGCCAGCAGGCTAGCGGGGGGGCGGAATGAGCAGTTCTTC. Protein product: CASRLAGGRNEQFF.

The chain combines TRBV6-5 with TRBJ1-2; D remains ambiguous. The CDR3 contains 12 residues. V was clipped by 5 bases and J by 5 bases, with 9 bases between them. The germline V gene has CDR1 MNHEY and CDR2 SVGAGI. The CDR3 spells CASSEAGYGYTF. The CDR3 bases are TGTGCCAGCAGTGAAGCCGGTTATGGCTACACCTTC.

This clone was counted once. The rearrangement uses TRBV6-6 and TRBJ2-3; TRBD2 matches at 9 bases. Germline loops: CDR1 MNHNY, CDR2 SVGAGI (reference sequence). J lost 6 bases, V lost 0 bases, and 1 base had no gene match. The CDR3 is made up of 14 amino acids. This CDR3 reads CASSYSLAGDTQYF. In DNA form, the CDR3 reads TGTGCCAGCAGTTACTCCCTAGCGGGGGATACGCAGTATTTT.

The chain recombines TRBV6-5 with TRBJ2-5; the D gene is possibly TRBD2 (5 bases). Trimming removed 1 base from V and 5 bases from J, with 11 bases in between. CDR1 and CDR2 (germline): MNHEY, SVGAGI. CDR3 size: 14 residues. The CDR3 loop reads CASSYLGSRETQYF. CDR3 DNA sequence: TGTGCCAGCAGTTACTTGGGGAGCAGGGAGACCCAGTACTTC.

The chain couples TRBV5-1 to TRBJ1-2; a possible D gene is TRBD1 (5 bases). Trimming pared 5 bases from V and 8 bases from J, leaving 16 bases between. Per the germline V gene, CDR1 is SGHRS and CDR2 is YFSETQ. The CDR3 loop spans 13 amino acids. CDR3 in DNA: TGCGCCAGCAGGGAAAGGGGAGAAGGCGGCTACACCTTC. As protein: CASRERGEGGYTF.